This T cell receptor (beta chain) comes out of a study of T cell changes during pregnancy in multiple sclerosis. Trimming stripped 2 bases from V and 0 bases from J, with 11 bases between. Germline CDR1 SEHNR, CDR2 FQNEAQ (reference sequence). The CDR3 is 16 amino acids. The data were produced by immunoSEQ multiplex PCR, yet TCRdb's version contains in-frame clones alone and is incomplete. The repertoire has some 110,000 clones, 90% to 95% of them found once; the top ten carry 1.5%. Sequencing used peripheral blood, obtained in the third trimester of pregnancy. This TCR was sampled from a female donor with multiple sclerosis, enrolled in a pregnancy study. J is TRBJ2-4 and V is TRBV7-9; D remains ambiguous. CDR3 loop: CASSLQRMGAKNIQYF. The CDR3, as DNA: TGTGCCAGCAGCTTACAGCGCATGGGAGCCAAAAACATTCAGTACTTC.